This TCR beta chain is drawn from a study of blood T cell repertoires in COVID-19. TCRdb's copy holds only in-frame clones and misses some; the assay was immunoSEQ multiplex PCR. The sample carries about 260,000 clones, about 89% recorded once. Germline CDR1 reads MNHNY; CDR2 reads SVGAGI (reference sequence). The CDR3 length is 16 residues. V trimming: 7 bases; J trimming: 2 bases; junction bases outside the gene matches: 9. The sequence was collected from a man aged 40-55 years who had recovered from COVID-19. The chain joins TRBV6-6 to TRBJ2-3; TRBD2 matches at 10 bases. What was sequenced was peripheral blood. The CDR3 sequence is CASTPWSGGATDTQYF. In DNA, the CDR3 is TGTGCCAGCACTCCTTGGAGCGGGGGGGCCACAGATACGCAGTATTTT.